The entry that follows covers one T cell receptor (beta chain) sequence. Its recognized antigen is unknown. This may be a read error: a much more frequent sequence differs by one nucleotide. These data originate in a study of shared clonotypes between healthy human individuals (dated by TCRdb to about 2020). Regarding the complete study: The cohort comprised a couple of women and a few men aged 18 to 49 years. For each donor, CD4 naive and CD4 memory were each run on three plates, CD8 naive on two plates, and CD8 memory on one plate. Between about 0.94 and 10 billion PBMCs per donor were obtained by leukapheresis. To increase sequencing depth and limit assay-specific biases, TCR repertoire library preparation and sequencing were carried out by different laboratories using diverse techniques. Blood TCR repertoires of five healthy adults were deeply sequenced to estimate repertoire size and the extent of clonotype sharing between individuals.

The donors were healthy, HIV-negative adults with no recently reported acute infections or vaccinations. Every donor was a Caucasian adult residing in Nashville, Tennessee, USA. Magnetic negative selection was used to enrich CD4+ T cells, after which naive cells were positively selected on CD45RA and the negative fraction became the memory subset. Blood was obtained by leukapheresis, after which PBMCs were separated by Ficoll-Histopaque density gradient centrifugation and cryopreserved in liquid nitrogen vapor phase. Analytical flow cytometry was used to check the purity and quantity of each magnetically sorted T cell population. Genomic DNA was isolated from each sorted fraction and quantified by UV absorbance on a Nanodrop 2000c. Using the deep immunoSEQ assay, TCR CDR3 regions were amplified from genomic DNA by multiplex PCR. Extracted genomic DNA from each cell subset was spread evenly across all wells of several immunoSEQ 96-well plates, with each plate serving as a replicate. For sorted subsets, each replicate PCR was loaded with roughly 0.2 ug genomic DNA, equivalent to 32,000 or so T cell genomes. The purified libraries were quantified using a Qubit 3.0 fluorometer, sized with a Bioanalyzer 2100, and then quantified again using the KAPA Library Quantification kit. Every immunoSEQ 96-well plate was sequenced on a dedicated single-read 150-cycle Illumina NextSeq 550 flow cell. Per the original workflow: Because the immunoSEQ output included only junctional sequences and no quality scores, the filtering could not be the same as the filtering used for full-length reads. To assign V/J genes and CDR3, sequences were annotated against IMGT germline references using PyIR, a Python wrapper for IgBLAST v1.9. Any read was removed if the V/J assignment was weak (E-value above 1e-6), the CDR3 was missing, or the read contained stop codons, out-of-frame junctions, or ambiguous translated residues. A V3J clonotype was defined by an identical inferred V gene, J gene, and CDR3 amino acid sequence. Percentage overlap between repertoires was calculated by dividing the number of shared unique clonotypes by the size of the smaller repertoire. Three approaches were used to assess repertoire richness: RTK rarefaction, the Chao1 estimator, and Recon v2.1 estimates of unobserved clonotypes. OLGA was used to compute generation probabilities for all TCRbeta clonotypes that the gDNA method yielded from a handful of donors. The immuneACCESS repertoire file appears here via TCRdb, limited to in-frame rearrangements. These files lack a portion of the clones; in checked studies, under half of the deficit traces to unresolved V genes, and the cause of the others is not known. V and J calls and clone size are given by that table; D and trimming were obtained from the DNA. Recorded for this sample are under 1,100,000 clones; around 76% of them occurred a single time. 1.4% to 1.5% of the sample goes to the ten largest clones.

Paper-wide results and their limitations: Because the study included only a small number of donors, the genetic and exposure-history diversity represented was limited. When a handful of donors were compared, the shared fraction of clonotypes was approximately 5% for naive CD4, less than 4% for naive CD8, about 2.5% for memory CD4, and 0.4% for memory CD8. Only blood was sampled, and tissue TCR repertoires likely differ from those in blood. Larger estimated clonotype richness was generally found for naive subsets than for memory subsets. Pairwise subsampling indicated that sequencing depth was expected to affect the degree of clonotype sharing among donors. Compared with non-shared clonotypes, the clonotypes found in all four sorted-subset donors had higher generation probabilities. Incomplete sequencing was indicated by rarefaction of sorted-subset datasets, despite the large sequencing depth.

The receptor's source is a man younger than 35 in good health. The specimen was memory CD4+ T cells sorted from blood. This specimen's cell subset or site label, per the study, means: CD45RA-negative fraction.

CDR3 loop: CASSWGPGNTEAFF. The base sequence is TGTGCCAGCAGCTGGGGACCGGGGAACACTGAAGCTTTCTTT. The sequence links TRBV7-3 to TRBJ1-1; a tentative D match to TRBD1 spans 5 bases. V loses 4 bases, J loses 1 base, and the germline ends lie 10 bases apart. In the germline V gene, CDR1 corresponds to SGHTA and CDR2 to FQGTGA. The CDR3, cysteine through phenylalanine, is 14 amino acids long. The retained sequence is limited to the CDR3, 42 bases, with the frame set at the first base.